This T cell receptor beta chain was sequenced during a study of T-cell reconstitution after alpha-beta-depleted transplantation in children. Preparation of the TCRbeta library used unique molecular identifiers. TCRdb reprocessed the PCR reads via MiXCR and lists one record per CDR3 protein. The table shows some 600,000 distinct CDR3 sequences, with roughly 17% occurring only once. Between the trimmed V and J ends, which lost 8 bases and 5 bases, there was a span of 15 bases. This CDR3 has 13 amino acids. This TCR was recovered from a human donor who donated a stem cell graft to a child with acute myeloid leukemia. The chain employs TRBV12-3 or TRBV12-4 and TRBJ2-5, with D perhaps TRBD2 (5 bases). The sample consisted of PBMCs from the stem cell graft donor, taken from the stem cell graft. CDR3 protein: CASSPPTGETQYF. In DNA, the CDR3 is TGTGCCAGCTCACCACCTACGGGGGAGACCCAGTACTTC.